What follows are 3 T cell receptor beta chains derived from one specimen sequenced in a study of cytomegalovirus exposure and HLA in healthy donors. 60 Vbeta and 13 Jbeta primers were used in PCR. The table came from immunoSEQ multiplex PCR; TCRdb's copy has only in-frame clones and leaves some out. This repertoire shows 110,000 to 150,000 clones, roughly 80% found once; its top ten account for less than 1.5%. Sequenced material: PBMCs. All receptors derive from a female donor in good health and CMV-seronegative.

The chain is built from TRBV15 and TRBJ2-5; D may be TRBD2 (7 bases). V was clipped by 6 bases and J by 5 bases, with 16 bases between them. The germline V gene has CDR1 LNHNV and CDR2 YYDKDF (reference sequence). This CDR3 has 14 residues. The CDR3 DNA sequence: TGTGCCACCAGAGGGGGGGGGACTACCGAGACCCAGTACTTC. Its translation is CATRGGGTTETQYF. The full variable domain, with the rest looked up from reference TRBV15 and TRBJ2-5, is DAMVIQNPRYQVTQFGKPVTLSCSQTLNHNVMYWYQQKSSQAPKLLFHYYDKDFNNEADTPDNFQSRRPNTSFCFLDIRSPGLGDTAMYLCATRGGGTTETQYFGPGTRLLVL.

The rearrangement links TRBV6-5 to TRBJ2-2; 8 nucleotides agree with TRBD1. Germline trimming cut 7 bases from V and 1 base from J; bases unmatched to any gene: 5. The CDR3 covers 15 residues. CDR1 MNHEY and CDR2 SVGAGI come from the germline V gene. CDR3 sequence: CASTPGQENTGELFF. CDR3 nucleotide sequence: TGTGCCAGCACCCCGGGACAGGAGAACACCGGGGAGCTGTTTTTT.

J is TRBJ2-5 and V is TRBV5-1; TRBD2 matches 9 bases. With V trimmed by 3 bases and J by 4 bases, 4 bases remained unmatched. Germline CDR1 is SGHRS and CDR2 is YFSETQ. This CDR3 has 14 amino acids. CDR3: CASSSGLAPETQYF. For the CDR3, the DNA is TGCGCCAGCAGCTCGGGACTAGCTCCAGAGACCCAGTACTTC.